This TCR beta chain was observed in a study of blood T cell repertoires in COVID-19. Looking at the study overall: From the United States, Italy and Spain came samples of acute and convalescent COVID-19. In each case, the material was cDNA or gDNA derived from T cells, B-cell-depleted T cells, or PBMCs.

As handled by the study authors: How many nucleated cells were present was estimated from reference gene primer amplification. TCRdb's copy holds only in-frame clones and misses some; the assay was immunoSEQ multiplex PCR. V, J and clone size were drawn from that table, and D and trimming were deduced from the DNA. This repertoire shows about 190,000 clones, roughly nine tenths found once; its top ten account for around 1.1%. The source is a man younger than 40 with acute or convalescent COVID-19. Material: peripheral blood.

The CDR3 region is CASSLEDRFSNEQFF. DNA of the CDR3: TGCGCCAGCAGCCTTGAGGACAGGTTTTCCAATGAGCAGTTCTTC. The chain couples TRBV5-1 to TRBJ2-1, with 7 bases lining up with TRBD1. The CDR3 is 15 residues long. The V gene's germline CDR1 is SGHRS and CDR2 YFSETQ. V was pared by 4 bases and J by 6 bases, with 10 bases of the junction left unmatched. The entire variable domain, with the rest obtained from reference TRBV5-1 and TRBJ2-1, is as follows: KAGVTQTPRYLIKTRGQQVTLSCSPISGHRSVSWYQQTPGQGLQFLFEYFSETQRNKGNFPGRFSGRQFSNSRSEMNVSTLELGDSALYLCASSLEDRFSNEQFFGPGTRLTVL.